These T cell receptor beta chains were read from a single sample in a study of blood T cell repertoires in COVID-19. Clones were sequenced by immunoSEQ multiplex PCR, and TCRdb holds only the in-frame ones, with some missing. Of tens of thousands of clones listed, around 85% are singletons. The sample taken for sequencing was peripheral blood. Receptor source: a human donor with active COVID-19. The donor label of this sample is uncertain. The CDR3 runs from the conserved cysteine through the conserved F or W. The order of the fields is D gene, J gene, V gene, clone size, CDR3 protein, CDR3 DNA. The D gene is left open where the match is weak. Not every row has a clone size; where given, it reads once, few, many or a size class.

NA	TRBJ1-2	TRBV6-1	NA	CASSESVGGDLYGYTF	TGTGCCAGCAGTGAATCCGTAGGGGGGGACTTGTATGGCTACACCTTC
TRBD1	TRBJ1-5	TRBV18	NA	CASSPFAQGTHQPQHF	TGTGCCAGCTCCCCTTTTGCACAGGGGACCCATCAGCCCCAGCATTTT
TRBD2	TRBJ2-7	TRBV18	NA	CASSQTGTSGGAEQYF	TGTGCCAGCTCACAAACCGGGACTAGCGGGGGGGCTGAGCAGTACTTC
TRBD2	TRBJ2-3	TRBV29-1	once	CSVVGASGRVADTQYF	TGCAGCGTTGTTGGGGCTAGCGGGAGAGTGGCAGATACGCAGTATTTT
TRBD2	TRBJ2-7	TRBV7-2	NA	CASSSRSGSGYEQYF	TGTGCCAGCAGCTCCCGAAGCGGGAGCGGATACGAGCAGTACTTC
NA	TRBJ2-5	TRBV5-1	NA	CASRTIGAYQETQYF	TGCGCCAGCAGAACCATTGGGGCGTACCAAGAGACCCAGTACTTC
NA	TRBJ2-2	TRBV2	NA	CASSDGHNAGELFF	TGTGCCAGCAGTGATGGGCATAACGCCGGGGAGCTGTTTTTT
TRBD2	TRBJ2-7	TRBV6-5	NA	CASSYVAGASYEQYF	TGTGCCAGCAGTTACGTAGCGGGGGCCTCCTACGAGCAGTACTTC
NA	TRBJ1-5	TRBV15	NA	CATSRDSQPQHF	TGTGCCACCAGCAGAGATAGTCAGCCCCAGCATTTT
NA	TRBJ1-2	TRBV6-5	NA	CASNLIRDGYTF	TGTGCCAGCAATTTGATCAGGGATGGCTACACCTTC
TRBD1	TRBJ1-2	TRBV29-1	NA	CSVTQGAGNYGYTF	TGCAGCGTTACACAGGGGGCGGGTAACTATGGCTACACCTTC
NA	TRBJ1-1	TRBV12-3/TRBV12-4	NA	CAWGRVNTEAFF	TGTGCTTGGGGGAGGGTGAACACTGAAGCTTTCTTT
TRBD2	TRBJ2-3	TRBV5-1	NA	CASLPLPGGDTQYF	TGCGCCAGCCTACCTCTACCGGGAGGAGATACGCAGTATTTT
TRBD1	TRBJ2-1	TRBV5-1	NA	CASSLRQGAYNEQFF	TGCGCCAGCAGCCTCAGACAGGGAGCCTACAATGAGCAGTTCTTC
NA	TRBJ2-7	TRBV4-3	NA	CASSQDLPPLASEQYF	TGCGCCAGCAGCCAAGATCTCCCCCCCCTGGCATCCGAGCAGTACTTC
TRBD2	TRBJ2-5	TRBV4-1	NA	CASSQDAAGGRETQYF	TGCGCCAGCAGCCAAGATGCGGCGGGAGGGCGAGAGACCCAGTACTTC
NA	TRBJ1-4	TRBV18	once	CASSQGGYEKLFF	TGTGCCAGCTCACAGGGAGGATATGAGAAACTGTTTTTT
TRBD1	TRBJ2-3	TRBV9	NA	CASSVGVDRSTDTQYF	TGTGCCAGCAGCGTAGGGGTGGACAGGAGCACAGATACGCAGTATTTT
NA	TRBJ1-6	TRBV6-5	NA	CASGVRGNSPLHF	TGTGCCAGTGGGGTCCGGGGAAATTCACCCCTCCACTTT
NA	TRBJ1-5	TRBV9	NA	CASTSVNQPQHF	TGTGCCAGCACCAGCGTTAATCAGCCCCAGCATTTT
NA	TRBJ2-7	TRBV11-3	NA	CASSHYGPGEDPYEQYF	TGTGCCAGCAGCCATTACGGTCCGGGAGAAGACCCCTACGAGCAGTACTTC
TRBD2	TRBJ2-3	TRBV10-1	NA	CASSEGLAGEYF	TGCGCCAGCAGTGAAGGACTAGCGGGGGAGTATTTT
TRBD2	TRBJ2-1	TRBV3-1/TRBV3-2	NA	CASSQDSRREPSGAYNEQFF	TGTGCCAGCAGCCAAGATAGCAGGCGGGAGCCCTCGGGGGCCTACAATGAGCAGTTCTTC
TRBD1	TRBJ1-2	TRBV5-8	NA	CASGEGQGARGYTF	TGTGCCAGCGGAGAGGGACAGGGGGCGCGGGGCTACACCTTC
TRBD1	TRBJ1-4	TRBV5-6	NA	CASSLAGGVGEKLFF	TGTGCCAGCAGCTTGGCAGGGGGCGTAGGCGAAAAACTGTTTTTT
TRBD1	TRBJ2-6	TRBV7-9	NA	CASSLPRQGSGANVLTF	TGTGCCAGCAGCTTACCAAGACAGGGTAGCGGGGCCAACGTCCTGACTTTC
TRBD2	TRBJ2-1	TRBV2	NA	CASSYPGLAYNEQFF	TGTGCCAGCAGTTATCCGGGACTAGCGTACAATGAGCAGTTCTTC
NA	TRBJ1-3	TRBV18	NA	CASSPQPGQGNTIYF	TGTGCCAGCTCACCACAGCCAGGGCAAGGAAACACCATATATTTT
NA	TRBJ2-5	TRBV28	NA	CASSLVQGGETQYF	TGTGCCAGCAGTTTAGTGCAGGGCGGCGAGACCCAGTACTTC
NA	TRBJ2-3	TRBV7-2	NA	CASSTHREDTQYF	TGTGCCAGCAGCACCCACAGGGAAGATACGCAGTATTTT
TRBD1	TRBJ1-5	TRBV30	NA	CAWTQGQGDQPQHF	TGTGCCTGGACCCAGGGACAGGGAGATCAGCCCCAGCATTTT
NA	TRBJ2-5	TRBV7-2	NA	CASSLAFQETQYF	TGTGCCAGCAGCTTAGCCTTCCAAGAGACCCAGTACTTC
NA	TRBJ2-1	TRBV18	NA	CASSPRQEGQFF	TGTGCCAGCTCACCGAGACAGGAAGGGCAGTTCTTC
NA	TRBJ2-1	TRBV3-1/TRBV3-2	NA	CASSPGTYNEQFF	TGTGCCAGCAGCCCGGGGACTTACAATGAGCAGTTCTTC
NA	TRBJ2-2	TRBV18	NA	CASSPSGLDTGELFF	TGTGCCAGCTCACCCTCGGGACTCGACACCGGGGAGCTGTTTTTT
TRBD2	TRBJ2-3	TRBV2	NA	CATAGRGGADTQYF	TGTGCCACAGCCGGGCGGGGGGGCGCAGATACGCAGTATTTT
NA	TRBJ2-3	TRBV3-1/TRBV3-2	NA	CASSPLGGSTDTQYF	TGTGCCAGCAGCCCACTCGGGGGTAGCACAGATACGCAGTATTTT
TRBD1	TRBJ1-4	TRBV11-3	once	CASSLGQGGEKLFF	TGTGCCAGCAGCTTGGGACAGGGTGGGGAAAAACTGTTTTTT
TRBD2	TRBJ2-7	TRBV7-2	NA	CASSRTSGYYEQYF	TGTGCCAGCAGCCGGACTAGCGGGTACTACGAGCAGTACTTC
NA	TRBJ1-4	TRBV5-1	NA	CASRPGRIATNEKLFF	TGCGCCAGCAGACCGGGTCGTATAGCAACTAATGAAAAACTGTTTTTT
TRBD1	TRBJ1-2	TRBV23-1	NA	CASSHETGNGDGYTF	TGCGCCAGCAGTCACGAGACAGGGAACGGCGACGGCTACACCTTC
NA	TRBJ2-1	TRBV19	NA	CATTPPTSLVHHEQFF	TGTGCCACTACTCCACCGACTAGTCTTGTTCACCATGAGCAGTTCTTC
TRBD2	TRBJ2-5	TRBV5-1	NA	CASSLRPSGNQETQYF	TGCGCCAGCAGCTTGAGGCCTAGCGGGAACCAAGAGACCCAGTACTTC
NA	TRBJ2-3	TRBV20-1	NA	CSAPGADTQYF	TGCAGTGCTCCCGGGGCAGATACGCAGTATTTT
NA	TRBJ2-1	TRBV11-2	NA	CASSPSVGPGGAVKNEQFF	TGTGCCAGCAGCCCCTCAGTCGGCCCAGGAGGTGCGGTGAAGAATGAGCAGTTCTTC
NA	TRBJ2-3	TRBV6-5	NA	CASKQRGTDTQYF	TGTGCCAGCAAACAGCGGGGCACAGATACGCAGTATTTT